This passage covers 27 T cell receptor beta chains from one sample sequenced in a study of blood T cell repertoires in COVID-19. Using immunoSEQ multiplex PCR, the repertoire was profiled, and TCRdb retains in-frame clones only, with some absent. The sample has roughly 330,000 clones, 89% seen once. Sequenced input: peripheral blood. The receptors were sampled from a man aged 18-30 years who had recovered from COVID-19.

V gene TRBV4-3 combines with J gene TRBJ2-7; TRBD1 matches at 10 bases. Germline V gene sequence: CDR1 LGHNA, CDR2 YSLEER. The J segment lost 4 bases and the V segment lost 0 bases, leaving 9 bases of the junction unmatched. There are 17 residues in the CDR3. This chain's CDR3 is CASSQDHRDRGFYEQYF. DNA for the CDR3: TGCGCCAGCAGCCAAGACCACCGGGACAGGGGATTTTACGAGCAGTACTTC.

This clone was counted once. The chain joins TRBV10-3 to TRBJ2-7; 8 positions agree with TRBD1. V lost 3 bases and J lost 3; bases outside the gene matches: 7. This CDR3 is 15 amino acids long. The V gene's germline CDR1 is ENHRY and CDR2 SYGVKD. CDR3 DNA: TGTGCCATCAGTGAATCGGACAGGGTTGGCTACGAGCAGTACTTC. Protein sequence: CAISESDRVGYEQYF.

Regarding this clone: This clone may be a read error of a much larger clone one base away. The rearrangement uses TRBV11-1 and TRBJ1-2; the match to TRBD1 covers 7 bases. V trimming: 5 bases; J trimming: 5 bases; junction bases outside the gene matches: 5. Germline lookup yields CDR1 SGHAT and CDR2 FQDESV (reference sequence). The CDR3 runs 13 residues. The CDR3 DNA reads as TGTGCCAGCAGCCCCGGGACAGCATATGGCTACACCTTC. Translation gives CASSPGTAYGYTF.

The CDR3 nucleotides are TGCAGCGTAGTGGACAGGGCCCCCTACGAGCAGTACTTC. This codes for CSVVDRAPYEQYF. V usage is TRBV29-1 and J usage is TRBJ2-7; 8 bases are a match to TRBD1. Germline V gives CDR1 SQVTM, CDR2 ANQGSEA. Trimming removed 6 bases from V and 2 bases from J; junction bases left unmatched: 6. This CDR3 has 13 amino acids.

The V call is TRBV9, the J call TRBJ1-3; TRBD1 agrees at 10 bases. The V gene end was trimmed by 3 bases and the J gene end by 0 bases; junction bases not matched to a gene: 6. Germline V lookup: CDR1 SGDLS, CDR2 YYNGEE. The CDR3 has 17 residues. CDR3 loop: CASSARDRGGSGNTIYF. The CDR3 DNA reads TGTGCCAGCAGCGCCCGGGACAGGGGAGGCTCTGGAAACACCATATATTTT.

Details on this clone: This CDR3 is also generated by other DNA sequences in the sample. The V call is TRBV6-1, the J call TRBJ2-2, with D possibly TRBD2 on 6 matching bases. The CDR3 extends over 15 amino acids. Trimming removed 0 bases from V and 5 bases from J, with 10 bases in between. The V gene's germline CDR1 is MNHNS and CDR2 SASEGT. The CDR3 bases are TGTGCCAGCAGTGAAGCAAGCGGGCAGACCGGGGAGCTGTTTTTT. As protein: CASSEASGQTGELFF.

This clone was seen a handful of times. The chain carries TRBV4-2 and TRBJ2-6; 8 nucleotides match TRBD1. There are 16 residues in the CDR3. V lost 3 bases, J lost 5 bases, and 6 bases stayed unmatched. Germline CDR1 LGHNA, CDR2 YNFKEQ. CDR3 loop: CASSQHRDRRANVLTF. As DNA, the CDR3 is TGTGCCAGCAGCCAGCACCGGGACAGGCGGGCCAACGTCCTGACTTTC.

This chain connects TRBV19 to TRBJ1-2, with 11 positions matching TRBD1. The trim removed 3 bases at V and 4 bases at J, leaving 10 bases unmatched. Germline CDR1 LNHDA, CDR2 SQIVND (reference sequence). The CDR3 has 17 amino acids. The CDR3 sequence is CASSIGYRGTGGYGYTF. CDR3 sequence (DNA): TGTGCCAGTAGTATCGGATACAGGGGGACAGGGGGCTATGGCTACACCTTC.

This chain links TRBV10-3 with TRBJ1-1; the match to TRBD1 covers 7 bases. Germline-derived CDR1 and CDR2 are ENHRY and SYGVKD. V gave up 0 bases and J gave up 1 base; unmatched junction bases: 2. The CDR3 contains 15 residues. The CDR3 DNA is TGTGCCATCAGTGAGTCCTGGACAGGGAACACTGAAGCTTTCTTT. Translation: CAISESWTGNTEAFF.

This clone was recorded once. This chain connects TRBV27 to TRBJ1-2; 9 bases fit TRBD1. This CDR3 is built from 15 residues. J was trimmed by 6 bases and V by 4 bases; bases with no gene match: 9. Germline assignment: CDR1 MNHEY and CDR2 SMNVEV (reference sequence). CDR3 bases: TGTGCCAGCAGTTCGATCGGGACAGGGCCAAATGGCTACACCTTC. As protein: CASSSIGTGPNGYTF.

The chain is built from TRBV19 and TRBJ2-7; TRBD2 aligns across 11 bases. The germline gives CDR1 LNHDA, CDR2 SQIVND (reference sequence). The length of the CDR3 is 16 residues. Trimming at V came to 3 bases and at J to 5 bases, leaving 9 bases not matched to a gene. In nucleotides, the CDR3 is TGTGCCAGTAGTATTCTGACTAGCGGGACAAGGGACGAGCAGTACTTC. Its protein is CASSILTSGTRDEQYF.

The chain links TRBV23-1 to TRBJ1-5, with 7 positions matching TRBD1. TRBV23-1 is known as an ORF, though its function is uncertain. J lost 3 bases, V lost 4 bases, and 6 bases had no gene match. The length of the CDR3 is 15 residues. The CDR3 reads CASSPGTEYNQPQHF. The CDR3 DNA follows: TGCGCCAGCAGTCCCGGGACAGAATACAATCAGCCCCAGCATTTT.

The genes are TRBV7-3 and TRBJ2-3; D may be TRBD2 (5 bases). V shed 0 bases and J shed 7 bases, with 11 bases lying between them. There are 14 residues in the CDR3. Germline V gene lookup returns CDR1 SGHTA and CDR2 FQGTGA. This chain's CDR3 is CASSLTGGDNTQYF. DNA for the CDR3: TGTGCCAGCAGCTTAACCGGAGGCGATAATACGCAGTATTTT. The whole variable domain, remainder taken from reference TRBV7-3 and TRBJ2-3, is GAGVSQTPSNKVTEKGKYVELRCDPISGHTALYWYRQSLGQGPEFLIYFQGTGAADDSGLPNDRFFAVRPEGSVSTLKIQRTERGDSAVYLCASSLTGGDNTQYFGPGTRLTVL.

V gene TRBV9 combines with J gene TRBJ2-3, with 7 bases lining up with TRBD2. CDR3 size: 14 residues. V gave up 4 bases and J gave up 4 bases; unmatched junction bases: 6. Germline CDR1 and CDR2: SGDLS and YYNGEE. CDR3 residues: CASSRDYMSDTQYF. The CDR3 coding sequence is TGTGCCAGCAGCCGGGACTATATGTCAGATACGCAGTATTTT.

The chain couples TRBV27 to TRBJ1-2; D not certain. Trimming pared 6 bases from V and 6 bases from J, leaving 23 bases between. Germline loops: CDR1 MNHEY, CDR2 SMNVEV (reference sequence). CDR3 length: 16 residues. CDR3 protein: CASRRAGGIDGDGYTF. In DNA, the CDR3 is TGTGCCAGCAGACGAGCCGGAGGGATTGACGGTGATGGCTACACCTTC.

CDR3 nucleotide sequence: TGCGCCAGCAGCCAAAAGGACAGGCAAGAGACCCAGTACTTC. Translated: CASSQKDRQETQYF. This sequence joins TRBV4-3 and TRBJ2-5; 7 positions agree with TRBD1. CDR1 and CDR2 from the germline V gene are LGHNA and YSLEER. Germline trimming cut 2 bases from V and 2 bases from J; bases unmatched to any gene: 2. The CDR3 consists of 14 residues.

V is TRBV19 and J is TRBJ2-1; TRBD1 matches at 9 bases. Germline V lookup: CDR1 LNHDA, CDR2 SQIVND (reference sequence). This CDR3 region has 14 residues. Germline trimming cut 5 bases from V and 7 bases from J; bases unmatched to any gene: 6. The CDR3 DNA follows: TGTGCCAGTAGTCTAGGGACAGGGAGAAATGAGCAGTTCTTC. This codes for CASSLGTGRNEQFF.

The gene calls are TRBV2 and TRBJ2-5; D may be TRBD1 (6 bases). Deletions cut 5 bases from V and 5 bases from J, with 9 bases between. Germline-derived CDR1 and CDR2 are SNHLY and FYNNEI. The CDR3 extends over 12 amino acids. The CDR3 DNA reads as TGTGCCAGCAGTAGGGGGTCGGAGACCCAGTACTTC. It encodes CASSRGSETQYF.

The chain carries TRBV19 and TRBJ1-5, with D perhaps TRBD1 (5 bases). The CDR3 runs 16 residues. The germline V gene encodes CDR1 LNHDA and CDR2 SQIVND (reference sequence). Trimming took off 5 bases at V and 2 bases at J, with 16 bases between the two ends. The CDR3 region is CASSGVRVAGNQPQHF. CDR3 nucleotide sequence: TGTGCCAGTAGTGGGGTCAGGGTAGCAGGCAATCAGCCCCAGCATTTT. Filled out from reference TRBV19 and TRBJ1-5, the complete variable domain reads DGGITQSPKYLFRKEGQNVTLSCEQNLNHDAMYWYRQDPGQGLRLIYYSQIVNDFQKGDIAEGYSVSREKKESFPLTVTSAQKNPTAFYLCASSGVRVAGNQPQHFGDGTRLSIL.

The V and J genes are TRBV12-2 and TRBJ2-3; TRBD1 is the table's D call, not checked against the DNA. TRBV12-2 is tagged as a pseudogene. The CDR3 has 13 amino acids. CDR3 nucleotides: TGTGCAAGTCGTCCTCATTGGCCAGATACGCAGTATTTT. This translates into CASRPHWPDTQYF.

The CDR3 DNA reads as TGTGCCAGTAGTATCCTGGGACAGACTAACTATGGCTACACCTTC. Translated: CASSILGQTNYGYTF. The chain is built from TRBV19 and TRBJ1-2, with 7 bases matching TRBD1. The CDR3 has 15 residues. Germline-derived CDR1 and CDR2 are LNHDA and SQIVND (reference sequence). V gave up 3 bases and J gave up 0 bases; unmatched junction bases: 4.

The CDR3 reads CASSLTRYEQYF. CDR3 sequence (DNA): TGTGCCAGCAGCTTAACGAGATATGAGCAGTACTTC. V usage is TRBV7-4 and J usage is TRBJ2-7; D unclear. The CDR3 totals 12 residues. V shed 2 bases and J shed 7 bases, with 9 bases lying between them. Germline V lookup: CDR1 SGHVT, CDR2 SQSDAQ.

This chain links TRBV7-9 with TRBJ1-2; maybe TRBD1 (6 bases). The CDR3 consists of 15 residues. The germline V gene has CDR1 SEHNR and CDR2 FQNEAQ (reference sequence). V lost 5 bases to trimming and J lost 6 bases, with 19 bases between them. The CDR3 nucleotides read TGTGCCAGCAGCCCCGGGTCGGACAGAGCCGATGGCTACACCTTC. It encodes CASSPGSDRADGYTF.

A note on this clone: This same CDR3 is encoded by further DNA sequences in the sample. This chain links TRBV29-1 with TRBJ1-5; perhaps TRBD1 as D (6 bases). The CDR3 contains 15 residues. Trimming shortened V by 6 bases and J by 1 base, and 16 bases separated the two germline ends. In germline, CDR1 is SQVTM, CDR2 ANQGSEA. The CDR3 protein is CSVGEGGASNQPQHF. The CDR3 bases are TGCAGCGTAGGGGAGGGGGGGGCGAGCAATCAGCCCCAGCATTTT. The whole variable domain, remainder taken from reference TRBV29-1 and TRBJ1-5, is SAVISQKPSRDICQRGTSLTIQCQVDSQVTMMFWYRQQPGQSLTLIATANQGSEATYESGFVIDKFPISRPNLTFSTLTVSNMSPEDSSIYLCSVGEGGASNQPQHFGDGTRLSIL.

The rearrangement links TRBV6-1 to TRBJ2-5; the D is unclear. Trimming left V 3 bases short and J 3 bases short, with 11 bases between. There are 14 residues in the CDR3. The germline V gene encodes CDR1 MNHNS and CDR2 SASEGT. Written as DNA, the CDR3 is TGTGCCAGCAGTGAGTTGCGGAGTAAAGAGACCCAGTACTTC. It specifies CASSELRSKETQYF.

The V and J genes are TRBV7-9 and TRBJ1-4, with a possible D match to TRBD1 (6 bases). The V gene lost 2 bases and the J gene lost 5 bases, with 9 bases spanning the gap. CDR3 size: 14 residues. The germline V gene encodes CDR1 SEHNR and CDR2 FQNEAQ (reference sequence). DNA for the CDR3: TGTGCCAGCAGCTTACAACAGGGAAATGAAAAACTGTTTTTT. This codes for CASSLQQGNEKLFF. The whole variable domain, filled in from reference TRBV7-9 and TRBJ1-4, reads DTGVSQNPRHKITKRGQNVTFRCDPISEHNRLYWYRQTLGQGPEFLTYFQNEAQLEKSRLLSDRFSAERPKGSFSTLEIQRTEQGDSAMYLCASSLQQGNEKLFFGSGTQLSVL.

The rearrangement joins TRBV14 to TRBJ2-5; 9 nucleotides agree with TRBD2. CDR3 length equals 16 residues. Unmatched junction bases numbered 7, after V lost 0 bases and J lost 5 bases. The germline gives CDR1 SGHDN, CDR2 FVKESK. Here the CDR3 reads CASSQDKSAGGETQYF. CDR3 DNA sequence: TGTGCCAGCAGCCAAGATAAGTCGGCGGGAGGGGAGACCCAGTACTTC.